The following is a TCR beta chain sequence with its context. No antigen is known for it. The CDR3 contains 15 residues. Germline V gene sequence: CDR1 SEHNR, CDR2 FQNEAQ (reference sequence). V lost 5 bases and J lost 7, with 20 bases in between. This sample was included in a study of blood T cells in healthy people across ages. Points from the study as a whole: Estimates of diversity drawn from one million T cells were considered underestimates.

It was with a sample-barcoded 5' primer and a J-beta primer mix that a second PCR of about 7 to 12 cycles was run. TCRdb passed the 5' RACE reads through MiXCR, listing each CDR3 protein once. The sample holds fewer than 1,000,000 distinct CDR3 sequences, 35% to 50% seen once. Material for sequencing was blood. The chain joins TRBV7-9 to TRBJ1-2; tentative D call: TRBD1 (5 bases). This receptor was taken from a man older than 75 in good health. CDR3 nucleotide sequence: TGTGCCAGCAGCCCTTCGGAGCTAGGGGTTGTTGGCTACACCTTC. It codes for CASSPSELGVVGYTF.